The 21 T cell receptor beta chains below all came from one sample that was sequenced in a study of blood T cell repertoires in COVID-19. Method: immunoSEQ multiplex PCR; TCRdb's copy keeps in-frame clones and lacks some. The table lists under 250,000 clones, 80% to 90% of them singletons. The sequencing sample was made of PBMCs or T cells enriched from blood (not recorded which). These receptor sequences come from a woman under 40 with acute COVID-19.

This chain uses TRBV10-3 with TRBJ2-3, with TRBD1 matching 11 bases. This CDR3 comprises 12 residues. CDR1 and CDR2 (germline): ENHRY, SYGVKD. V lost 8 bases and J lost 11; bases outside the gene matches: 6. In DNA, the CDR3 is TGTGCCATCTCGGGGACAGGGGGGATGCAGTATTTT. The encoded protein is CAISGTGGMQYF.

The chain links TRBV19 to TRBJ2-3; 9 bases fit TRBD2. The germline CDR1 and CDR2 sequences are LNHDA and SQIVND (reference sequence). CDR3 length: 16 amino acids. V shed 1 base and J 4 bases; nucleotides not matched to a gene: 6. In DNA, the CDR3 is TGTGCCAGTAGTATAGTTTTTCGCGGGGGGGCAGATACGCAGTATTTT. This codes for CASSIVFRGGADTQYF.

The chain links TRBV6-1 to TRBJ1-1, with D unresolved. In germline, CDR1 is MNHNS, CDR2 SASEGT. The CDR3 runs to 15 residues. V lost 2 bases to trimming and J lost 10 bases, with 20 bases between them. CDR3 sequence (DNA): TGTGCCAGCAGTGAACATGGAACCGACCTCTCTAGAGCTTTCTTT. Translating gives CASSEHGTDLSRAFF.

The chain carries TRBV28 and TRBJ1-2; D not resolved. The ends were cut back, 1 base at V and 7 bases at J, with 16 bases in the middle. Germline CDR1 is MDHEN and CDR2 is SYDVKM. The CDR3 length is 15 residues. The CDR3 sequence is CASSLFIATRRGYTF. The CDR3 bases are TGTGCCAGCAGTTTATTTATCGCGACTCGTCGTGGCTACACCTTC.

V is TRBV7-2 and J is TRBJ2-2; 9 bases line up with TRBD2. Germline values: CDR1 SGHTA, CDR2 FQGNSA. The CDR3 contains 16 residues. J was trimmed by 2 bases and V by 5 bases; bases with no gene match: 6. CDR3 sequence (DNA): TGTGCCAGCAGCCCCCGCGGGGGGGTTAACACCGGGGAGCTGTTTTTT. Protein sequence: CASSPRGGVNTGELFF.

The chain carries TRBV3-1 (or the pseudogene TRBV3-2) and TRBJ1-6; 10 bases map to TRBD1. Trimming at V came to 4 bases and at J to 6 bases, leaving 6 bases not matched to a gene. Germline CDR1 is LGHDT and CDR2 is YNNKEL (reference sequence). The CDR3 runs 16 residues. The CDR3 region has the DNA TGTGCCAGCAGCCCTAGAGGGGACAGGGGTAATTCACCCCTCCACTTT. Encoded protein: CASSPRGDRGNSPLHF.

The CDR3 reads CASSLGTGYYGYTF. DNA of the CDR3: TGTGCCAGCAGCCTCGGGACAGGGTACTATGGCTACACCTTC. This chain connects TRBV14 to TRBJ1-2; 9 nucleotides match TRBD1. The trim removed 4 bases at V and 3 bases at J, leaving 3 bases unmatched. There are 14 residues in the CDR3. Germline lookup yields CDR1 SGHDN and CDR2 FVKESK.

The chain recombines TRBV5-1 with TRBJ1-6; D gene ambiguous. The CDR3 contains 16 residues. The germline CDR1 and CDR2 sequences are SGHRS and YFSETQ. V dropped 0 bases and J dropped 0 bases, with 7 bases sitting between them. CDR3 residues: CASSLVPVSYNSPLHF. The DNA of the CDR3 is TGCGCCAGCAGCTTGGTCCCGGTCTCCTATAATTCACCCCTCCACTTT.

The chain carries TRBV27 and TRBJ1-5; D remains unclear. This CDR3 has 15 amino acids. Trimming took off 6 bases at V and 0 bases at J, with 12 bases between the two ends. Germline-derived CDR1 and CDR2 are MNHEY and SMNVEV (reference sequence). CDR3 protein: CASSLSRDSNQPQHF. For the CDR3, the DNA is TGTGCCAGCAGCCTCTCCCGGGATAGCAATCAGCCCCAGCATTTT.

This chain uses TRBV19 with TRBJ2-7; 16 nucleotides align to TRBD2. The J segment lost 4 bases and the V segment lost 6 bases, leaving 9 bases of the junction unmatched. The germline CDR1 and CDR2 sequences are LNHDA and SQIVND (reference sequence). The CDR3 has 17 residues. CDR3 region: CASSGTSGGASRYEQYF. Written as DNA, the CDR3 is TGTGCCAGTAGCGGGACTAGCGGGGGGGCCTCGAGGTACGAGCAGTACTTC.

This clone was observed a single time. The gene calls are TRBV6-5 and TRBJ1-5, with 11 bases fitting TRBD1. The CDR3 is 16 amino acids. J gave up 3 bases and V 4 bases, and 5 bases lay outside the gene matches. Germline V gene lookup returns CDR1 MNHEY and CDR2 SVGAGI. The CDR3 nucleotides are TGTGCCAGCAGTTCCCGGGACAGGGGGAACAATCAGCCCCAGCATTTT. Translation: CASSSRDRGNNQPQHF.

This clone was observed a single time. The gene calls are TRBV13 and TRBJ2-3; 15 bases fit TRBD2. J was trimmed by 0 bases and V by 4 bases; bases with no gene match: 5. Germline V lookup: CDR1 PRHDT, CDR2 FYEKMQ (reference sequence). The CDR3 covers 18 residues. The CDR3 DNA reads TGTGCCAGCAGCTCCGGACTAGCGGGGGGGCCTAGCACAGATACGCAGTATTTT. The encoded protein is CASSSGLAGGPSTDTQYF.

V usage is TRBV14 and J usage is TRBJ1-3; D unresolved. The germline CDR1 and CDR2 sequences are SGHDN and FVKESK. The CDR3 spans 16 residues. Trimming stripped 0 bases from V and 4 bases from J, with 13 bases between. In DNA form, the CDR3 reads TGTGCCAGCAGCCAAGAGTCATACTTCTCGGGAAACACCATATATTTT. Amino acids: CASSQESYFSGNTIYF. Drawing the rest from reference TRBV14 and TRBJ1-3, the complete variable domain is EAGVTQFPSHSVIEKGQTVTLRCDPISGHDNLYWYRRVMGKEIKFLLHFVKESKQDESGMPNNRFLAERTGGTYSTLKVQPAELEDSGVYFCASSQESYFSGNTIYFGEGSWLTVV.

DNA for the CDR3: TGTGCCTGGAGTGAGGGGCGAGATCAGCCCCAGCATTTT. Its translation: CAWSEGRDQPQHF. V is TRBV30 and J is TRBJ1-5; tentatively, D is TRBD1 (5 bases). Per the germline V gene, CDR1 is GTSNPN and CDR2 is SVGIG (reference sequence). The CDR3 contains 13 residues. V was cut by 1 base and J by 5 bases, with 9 bases left in between.

V and J are TRBV11-2 and TRBJ1-3, with TRBD1 as a possible D gene (6 bases). V shed 3 bases and J shed 4 bases, with 19 bases lying between them. Germline values: CDR1 SGHAT, CDR2 FQNNGV. The CDR3 loop spans 17 amino acids. Here the CDR3 reads CASSFPSAGVAGNTIYF. In nucleotides, the CDR3 is TGTGCCAGCAGCTTCCCATCCGCAGGGGTAGCAGGAAACACCATATATTTT.

The V and J genes are TRBV19 and TRBJ2-1; 11 positions match TRBD2. J lost 15 bases, V lost 2 bases, and 6 bases had no gene match. The CDR3 extends over 13 amino acids. Germline CDR1 LNHDA, CDR2 SQIVND (reference sequence). The chain's CDR3 is CASSISLAGDWFF. CDR3 in DNA: TGTGCCAGTAGTATATCACTAGCGGGGGACTGGTTCTTC. Together with reference TRBV19 and TRBJ2-1, the CDR3 gives the full variable domain: DGGITQSPKYLFRKEGQNVTLSCEQNLNHDAMYWYRQDPGQGLRLIYYSQIVNDFQKGDIAEGYSVSREKKESFPLTVTSAQKNPTAFYLCASSISLAGDWFFGPGTRLTVL.

The rearrangement links TRBV5-4 to TRBJ2-7; TRBD2 might be the D (7 bases). Trimming took 4 bases from V and 6 from J, leaving 26 bases between them. CDR3 length equals 17 residues. The germline CDR1 and CDR2 sequences are SGHNT and YYREEE (reference sequence). Here the CDR3 DNA reads TGTGCCAGCAGCCCGGGGGGCTGGACGAGGGGTGCCTCCGAGCAGTACTTC. This sequence encodes CASSPGGWTRGASEQYF.

The rearrangement uses TRBV28 and TRBJ2-6, with D unclear. The CDR3 runs to 13 residues. Germline CDR1 is MDHEN and CDR2 is SYDVKM. Trimming pared 6 bases from V and 0 bases from J, leaving 3 bases between. The CDR3 DNA reads TGTGCCAGCAGGAGCTCTGGGGCCAACGTCCTGACTTTC. Encoded protein: CASRSSGANVLTF.

The rearrangement joins TRBV19 to TRBJ1-1; D might be TRBD1 (5 bases). V lost 7 bases to trimming and J lost 0 bases, with 18 bases between them. The CDR3 length is 16 residues. Germline V gives CDR1 LNHDA, CDR2 SQIVND (reference sequence). CDR3 DNA: TGTGCCAGTACCCTTGACCAGGGATATCTGAACACTGAAGCTTTCTTT. Translating gives CASTLDQGYLNTEAFF.

This clone was observed at least ten times. V and J are TRBV6-2 or TRBV6-3 and TRBJ2-7, with TRBD1 matching 7 bases. The CDR3 spans 14 residues. Trimming cost V 6 bases and J 2 bases; bases outside gene matches: 7. In germline, CDR1 is MNHEY, CDR2 SVGEGT. In nucleotides, the CDR3 is TGTGCCAGCAGCTTCGACAGGGCAGCCTACGAGCAGTACTTC. It yields the protein CASSFDRAAYEQYF.

This chain joins TRBV6-5 and TRBJ1-2, with D unclear. V was clipped by 6 bases and J by 8 bases, with 16 bases between them. This CDR3 contains 13 residues. The germline gives CDR1 MNHEY, CDR2 SVGAGI. The CDR3 region has the DNA TGTGCCAGCAGCTCAACAAGTTCGGGGGGCTACACCTTC. It codes for CASSSTSSGGYTF.